Sequencing of this TCR beta chain was carried out in a study of blood T cell repertoires in COVID-19. Whole-study context: Collection of acute and convalescent COVID-19 samples took place in the United States, Italy and Spain. PBMCs, B-cell-depleted T cells, or T cells provided the cDNA or gDNA that made up the material.

During active infection, Seattle patients enrolled and were then monitored through disease. This clone was found a few times. Per the original data handling: Amplifying reference gene primers gave estimates of nucleated cell counts. Profiling relied on immunoSEQ multiplex PCR, and the TCRdb table lists in-frame clones only, not all of them. V and J calls and clone size are copied from that table; D and trimming were computed from the DNA. The data contain 250,000 to 400,000 clones, around 88% of them singletons. The CDR3 length is 14 residues. The germline V gene encodes CDR1 SGHRS and CDR2 YFSETQ. V was clipped by 8 bases and J by 0 bases; unmatched bases: 4.

The TCR comes from a woman aged 30 to 39 with COVID-19, enrolled during active disease. Sample: peripheral blood. V is TRBV5-1 and J is TRBJ2-2; 7 nucleotides match TRBD1. Here the CDR3 reads CASQTGSNTGELFF. CDR3 DNA: TGCGCCAGTCAGACAGGGTCGAACACCGGGGAGCTGTTTTTT.